The rows below give T cell receptor beta chains drawn from one sample of a study of beta chain features in type 1 diabetes. TCRdb's copy holds only in-frame clones and misses some; the assay was immunoSEQ multiplex PCR. The sample holds 970,000 or so clones, 17% seen once. Specimen: naive CD4+ T cells from blood. These TCRs come from a woman between 18 and 29 years old in good health. Both conserved end residues are part of each CDR3. D genes are given only for firm matches. Expanded clones get a size class; other rows say once, few or many, or leave the size out.

V	D	length	J	size	CDR3	DNA
TRBV18	.	13	TRBJ1-1	.	CASSPNSGTEAFF	TGTGCCAGCTCACCGAACAGTGGGACTGAAGCTTTCTTT
TRBV27	.	15	TRBJ2-3	few	CASSLTPPSTDTQYF	TGTGCCAGCAGTTTAACACCTCCTAGCACAGATACGCAGTATTTT
TRBV28	.	15	TRBJ1-2	.	CASSLGSLWGYGYTF	TGTGCCAGCAGTTTGGGGTCTCTCTGGGGGTATGGCTACACCTTC
TRBV11-2	.	14	TRBJ2-4	.	CASSLVRQRNIQYF	TGTGCCAGCAGCTTAGTGCGGCAGCGAAACATTCAGTACTTC
TRBV7-9	.	15	TRBJ2-6	many	CASSPVGEGANVLTF	TGTGCCAGCAGCCCCGTGGGTGAGGGGGCCAACGTCCTGACTTTC
TRBV2	TRBD2	15	TRBJ2-5	few	CASTGGLAIRETQYF	TGTGCCAGCACGGGAGGGCTAGCCATTAGGGAGACCCAGTACTTC
TRBV9	TRBD1	14	TRBJ1-2	.	CASSVFTGGYGYTF	TGTGCCAGCAGCGTCTTTACAGGGGGCTATGGCTACACCTTC
TRBV21-1	.	17	TRBJ2-3	few	CASSTRQLAGGTDTQYF	TGTGCCAGCAGCACCCGGCAACTAGCGGGAGGAACAGATACGCAGTATTTT
TRBV18	.	13	TRBJ1-1	few	CASSPGQNTEAFF	TGTGCCAGCTCACCAGGGCAGAACACTGAAGCTTTCTTT
TRBV4-1	.	15	TRBJ2-1	.	CASSQVIGLNNEQFF	TGCGCCAGCAGCCAAGTTATAGGGCTAAACAATGAGCAGTTCTTC
TRBV2	.	13	TRBJ1-2	.	CASRTDSNYGYTF	TGTGCCAGCAGAACGGACAGCAACTATGGCTACACCTTC
TRBV29-1	.	11	TRBJ2-1	few	CSVDRIGEQFF	TGCAGCGTTGACAGGATTGGCGAGCAGTTCTTC
TRBV18	.	13	TRBJ1-5	.	CASSSRGKEPQHF	TGTGCCAGCTCGTCCAGGGGCAAGGAGCCCCAGCATTTT
TRBV5-4	TRBD1	15	TRBJ1-1	.	CASSSGTGFGTEAFF	TGTGCCAGCAGCAGCGGGACAGGGTTCGGCACTGAAGCTTTCTTT
TRBV4-1	TRBD2	17	TRBJ2-7	.	CASSQGTSGRMLDEQYF	TGCGCCAGCAGCCAAGGAACTAGCGGGAGGATGCTCGACGAGCAGTACTTC
TRBV18	.	14	TRBJ1-5	few	CASATGARNQPQHF	TGTGCCAGCGCGACCGGGGCAAGGAATCAGCCCCAGCATTTT
TRBV4-1	TRBD2	15	TRBJ2-1	.	CASSPTTSGYNEQFF	TGCGCCAGCAGCCCAACGACTAGCGGCTACAATGAGCAGTTCTTC
TRBV10-3	TRBD1	14	TRBJ2-7	.	CAIRNGQGDYEQYF	TGTGCCATCAGAAACGGACAGGGGGACTACGAGCAGTACTTC
TRBV6-6	TRBD2	14	TRBJ2-3	few	CASNIAGGRDTQYF	TGTGCCAGCAACATAGCGGGAGGAAGAGATACGCAGTATTTT
TRBV18	TRBD2	17	TRBJ2-3	few	CASSRRLAGGGTDTQYF	TGTGCCAGCTCTCGCCGACTAGCGGGAGGGGGCACAGATACGCAGTATTTT
TRBV20-1	.	11	TRBJ1-5	.	CSARDNQPQHF	TGCAGTGCTAGGGACAATCAGCCCCAGCATTTT
TRBV7-9	.	13	TRBJ1-4	few	CASISGWGEKLFF	TGTGCCAGCATTTCCGGATGGGGGGAAAAACTGTTTTTT
TRBV29-1	.	11	TRBJ2-1	few	CSGNVGPEQFF	TGCAGCGGAAACGTCGGTCCCGAGCAGTTCTTC
TRBV2	.	12	TRBJ1-5	few	CASSKGDQPQHF	TGTGCCAGCAGCAAAGGGGATCAGCCCCAGCATTTT
TRBV6-5	.	16	TRBJ2-2	few	CASSYQINPIGGELFF	TGTGCCAGCAGTTACCAGATCAACCCAATAGGCGGGGAGCTGTTTTTT
TRBV28	.	14	TRBJ2-3	few	CASSSGQSTDTQYF	TGTGCCAGCAGTTCGGGACAAAGCACAGATACGCAGTATTTT
TRBV6-6	TRBD1	15	TRBJ2-5	few	CASSNTGTVRETQYF	TGTGCCAGCAGTAACACCGGGACAGTTCGAGAGACCCAGTACTTC
TRBV9	.	15	TRBJ1-2	few	CASSVAGGSNYGYTF	TGTGCCAGCAGCGTAGCTGGGGGCTCTAACTATGGCTACACCTTC
TRBV5-1	TRBD2	16	TRBJ2-1	.	CASSLTSGSSYNEQFF	TGCGCCAGCAGCTTGACTAGCGGTAGCTCCTACAATGAGCAGTTCTTC
TRBV6-5	TRBD1	16	TRBJ2-3	few	CASSYLGTGGTDTQYF	TGTGCCAGCAGTTACCTCGGGACAGGGGGCACAGATACGCAGTATTTT
TRBV7-3	.	15	TRBJ2-3	few	CASSFGRGGTDTQYF	TGTGCCAGCAGCTTCGGCAGGGGTGGCACAGATACGCAGTATTTT
TRBV7-9	TRBD1	15	TRBJ1-2	few	CASSPRDRVLGGYTF	TGTGCCAGCAGCCCCCGGGACAGGGTTCTTGGGGGCTACACCTTC
TRBV6-1	.	13	TRBJ1-1	few	CASSEAWGRAAFF	TGTGCCAGCAGTGAAGCATGGGGTAGAGCGGCTTTCTTT
TRBV4-2	.	18	TRBJ2-4	few	CASSQGAGTGSAKNIQYF	TGTGCCAGCAGCCAAGGGGCCGGGACGGGTTCAGCCAAAAACATTCAGTACTTC
TRBV14	.	13	TRBJ1-2	few	CASSHDSNYGYTF	TGTGCCAGCAGCCATGATAGTAACTATGGCTACACCTTC
TRBV4-2	.	15	TRBJ2-1	.	CASSQDLRPINEQFF	TGTGCCAGCAGCCAAGATCTGCGCCCGATCAATGAGCAGTTCTTC
TRBV5-6	.	12	TRBJ2-2	few	CASSQYTGELFF	TGTGCCAGCAGCCAGTACACCGGGGAGCTGTTTTTT
TRBV7-2	.	13	TRBJ1-3	.	CASSLSLGNTIYF	TGTGCCAGCAGCTTAAGTCTTGGAAACACCATATATTTT
TRBV9	.	14	TRBJ2-3	.	CASKPASGTDTQYF	TGTGCCAGCAAACCAGCTAGTGGAACAGATACGCAGTATTTT
TRBV18	.	14	TRBJ2-1	.	CASSASSGSNEQFF	TGTGCCAGCTCGGCGTCTTCCGGGAGCAATGAGCAGTTCTTC
TRBV23-1	TRBD2	21	TRBJ2-5	.	CASSQSLTSAFPLRRYETQYF	TGCGCCAGCAGTCAATCTCTGACTAGCGCATTCCCACTGAGACGATACGAGACCCAGTACTTC
TRBV18	.	14	TRBJ2-1	.	CASSPPLVAGEQFF	TGTGCCAGCTCACCCCCACTAGTCGCGGGTGAGCAGTTCTTC